The source of this T cell receptor beta chain is a study of monozygotic twins with inflammatory bowel disease. Sampling involved one blood draw (more than 2.3 ml) for every donor. Study-wide findings and caveats: No one strong IBD-associated signal or clonotype was supported. Reduced clonotype sharing with other individuals was observed in IBD patients relative to healthy twins, especially with disease activity.

Notes on this clonotype: Its antigen is still unknown.

Amplification used two nested PCRs: around 15 cycles, then about 9 cycles, on TCRalpha/TCRbeta cDNA. For each CDR3 protein, TCRdb gives one entry from its re-call of the 5' RACE reads, without DNA. The table lists roughly 330,000 distinct CDR3 sequences. This receptor was identified in a human donor with ulcerative colitis or Crohn's disease, or a healthy co-twin of an affected twin (not recorded which). Sequencing was done on a sample of blood.

CDR3 sequence: CASSSRTVKNTEAFF. The chain recombines TRBV19 with TRBJ1-1; TCRdb's D gene call, TRBD1, goes unchecked for lack of DNA. Germline V gene data show CDR1 as LNHDA and CDR2 as SQIVND (reference sequence). The CDR3 is 15 amino acids.